The 27 T cell receptor beta chains below come from one sample, sequenced in a study of blood T cell repertoires in COVID-19. TCRdb's copy holds only in-frame clones and misses some; the assay was immunoSEQ multiplex PCR. Among 150,000 to 200,000 clones listed, 85% to 90% were seen once. Sequences were obtained from peripheral blood. The source of these receptors is a man aged 50 to 59 with active or convalescent COVID-19.

This chain uses TRBV5-1 with TRBJ2-3; a weak D match, TRBD1 (5 bases). Germline CDR1 SGHRS, CDR2 YFSETQ. V dropped 0 bases and J dropped 0 bases, with 11 bases sitting between them. The CDR3 is 16 amino acids. The CDR3 DNA follows: TGCGCCAGCAGCTTGGACAGGATTTCTAGCACAGATACGCAGTATTTT. This encodes CASSLDRISSTDTQYF.

V and J are TRBV20-1 and TRBJ1-2; D might be TRBD1 (6 bases). V lost 3 bases and J 6 bases, leaving 8 bases between the germline ends. Germline assignment: CDR1 DFQATT and CDR2 SNEGSKA (reference sequence). The CDR3 covers 11 residues. The CDR3, as DNA: TGCAGTGCTAGCACAGGGAATGGCTACACCTTC. It yields the protein CSASTGNGYTF.

The V gene is TRBV5-4, the J gene TRBJ2-3, with no clear D. Germline CDR1 and CDR2: SGHNT and YYREEE (reference sequence). Between the trimmed V and J ends, which lost 5 bases and 1 base, there was a span of 11 bases. The CDR3 totals 14 residues. DNA for the CDR3: TGTGCCAGCAGGGGCTCCCCGCGCACAGATACGCAGTATTTT. Residues: CASRGSPRTDTQYF. The full variable domain, in which reference TRBV5-4 and TRBJ2-3 provide the parts outside the CDR3, is ETGVTQSPTHLIKTRGQQVTLRCSSQSGHNTVSWYQQALGQGPQFIFQYYREEENGRGNFPPRFSGLQFPNYSSELNVNALELDDSALYLCASRGSPRTDTQYFGPGTRLTVL.

The V gene is TRBV10-3, the J gene TRBJ2-7, with D uncertain. In germline, CDR1 is ENHRY, CDR2 SYGVKD. This CDR3 is 14 amino acids long. The V and J ends lost 2 bases and 5 bases respectively, with 13 bases between them. Written as DNA, the CDR3 is TGTGCCATCAGTGAGGGGCCCGCGAACCACGAGCAGTACTTC. As protein: CAISEGPANHEQYF.

This chain connects TRBV6-2 or TRBV6-3 to TRBJ2-7; D is unresolved. V was trimmed by 7 bases and J by 2 bases, leaving 12 bases between them. The CDR3 has 13 amino acids. Per the germline V gene, CDR1 is MNHEY and CDR2 is SVGEGT. Written as DNA, the CDR3 is TGTGCCAGCACCCCCGGGTCCCCCTACGAGCAGTACTTC. Protein sequence: CASTPGSPYEQYF.

This clone was detected a few times. The chain uses TRBV18 and TRBJ2-1, with 7 bases that match TRBD2. This CDR3 spans 17 amino acids. The trim removed 3 bases at V and 5 bases at J, leaving 13 bases unmatched. CDR1 is KGHSH and CDR2 is LQKENI in the germline V gene. The CDR3 nucleotides read TGTGCCAGCTCACCTATGGCGGGAGTGAGGCTAAACAATGAGCAGTTCTTC. Its translation: CASSPMAGVRLNNEQFF.

V is TRBV4-3 and J is TRBJ2-7; a possible D gene is TRBD2 (6 bases). The length of the CDR3 is 17 residues. Trimming took off 3 bases at V and 5 bases at J, with 23 bases between the two ends. The germline CDR1 and CDR2 sequences are LGHNA and YSLEER. CDR3 in DNA: TGCGCCAGCAGCCACCCACCGGGTGTCCGGGAGAGTAACGAGCAGTACTTC. It translates to CASSHPPGVRESNEQYF.

This clone was seen only a few times. The rearrangement joins TRBV20-1 to TRBJ2-7; D is unclear. Trimming pared 0 bases from V and 6 bases from J, leaving 6 bases between. The CDR3 spans 11 residues. Germline values: CDR1 DFQATT, CDR2 SNEGSKA (reference sequence). In DNA form, the CDR3 reads TGCAGTGCTAGAGATTCGCGCGAGCAGTACTTC. This codes for CSARDSREQYF.

V and J are TRBV7-2 and TRBJ2-2, with 8 positions matching TRBD1. The CDR3 loop spans 15 amino acids. The germline V gene encodes CDR1 SGHTA and CDR2 FQGNSA. With V trimmed by 5 bases and J by 4 bases, 6 bases remained unmatched. The CDR3 protein is CASSPDRVGTGELFF. Written as DNA, the CDR3 is TGTGCCAGCAGCCCGGACAGGGTCGGCACCGGGGAGCTGTTTTTT.

The CDR3: CASSRTRGETQYF. CDR3 sequence (DNA): TGTGCCAGCAGCCGAACTCGAGGGGAGACCCAGTACTTC. V gene TRBV4-2 combines with J gene TRBJ2-5, with D perhaps matching TRBD2 (5 bases). The ends were cut back, 4 bases at V and 5 bases at J, with 11 bases in the middle. The germline CDR1 and CDR2 sequences are LGHNA and YNFKEQ. The CDR3 has 13 amino acids.

The rearrangement uses TRBV2 and TRBJ2-7; a weak D match, TRBD1 (5 bases). Looked up from germline, CDR1 is SNHLY and CDR2 is FYNNEI. The ends were cut back, 3 bases at V and 3 bases at J, with 18 bases in the middle. The CDR3 length is 16 residues. Here the CDR3 DNA reads TGTGCCAGCAGTGACCACAGGACGACGGTAGTCTACGAGCAGTACTTC. Protein: CASSDHRTTVVYEQYF. The variable domain in full, completed from reference TRBV2 and TRBJ2-7, reads EPEVTQTPSHQVTQMGQEVILRCVPISNHLYFYWYRQILGQKVEFLVSFYNNEISEKSEIFDDQFSVERPDGSNFTLKIRSTKLEDSAMYFCASSDHRTTVVYEQYFGPGTRLTVT.

V and J are TRBV5-5 and TRBJ2-7; 7 bases map to TRBD2. The V gene's germline CDR1 is SGHKS and CDR2 YYEKEE (reference sequence). After removal of 0 bases from V and 3 bases from J, the junction contained 3 bases not matched to a gene. This CDR3 region has 14 residues. The CDR3 here is CASSLVERDYEQYF. The CDR3 DNA follows: TGTGCCAGCAGCTTGGTCGAGCGGGACTACGAGCAGTACTTC.

This chain connects TRBV3-1 (or the pseudogene TRBV3-2) to TRBJ2-1; possible D gene TRBD2, 5 bases. Germline CDR1 is LGHDT and CDR2 is YNNKEL (reference sequence). V was clipped by 4 bases and J by 10 bases, with 14 bases between them. The CDR3 consists of 13 residues. The DNA for the CDR3 is TGTGCCAGCAGCCCCCTAAGGACTTGGGAGCAGTTCTTC. Residues: CASSPLRTWEQFF.

CDR3 protein: CASSLEPSSGDEQFF. CDR3 DNA: TGTGCCAGCAGCTTAGAGCCTAGTAGCGGGGATGAGCAGTTCTTC. This sequence joins TRBV5-8 and TRBJ2-1; 8 nucleotides match TRBD2. J was trimmed by 8 bases and V by 2 bases; bases with no gene match: 9. Looked up from germline, CDR1 is SGHTS and CDR2 is YDEGEE. This CDR3 spans 15 amino acids.

The chain is built from TRBV11-2 and TRBJ2-3, with a tentative D call TRBD2 (6 bases). The CDR3 is 13 residues long. V was pared by 2 bases and J by 5 bases, with 8 bases between. Germline V gives CDR1 SGHAT, CDR2 FQNNGV. CDR3 DNA: TGTGCCAGCAGCTTAATAGCGGAAGATACGCAGTATTTT. Protein sequence: CASSLIAEDTQYF.

This clone appeared a few times. V is TRBV5-4 and J is TRBJ2-2, with 10 bases identical to TRBD1. The CDR3 totals 16 residues. Germline-derived CDR1 and CDR2 are SGHNT and YYREEE (reference sequence). J gave up 6 bases and V 3 bases, and 8 bases lay outside the gene matches. The CDR3 sequence is CASSSARDRGSGELFF. CDR3 bases: TGTGCCAGCAGCTCAGCCCGGGACAGGGGCTCCGGGGAGCTGTTTTTT.

In its sample, this clone was seen a few times. The chain combines TRBV11-3 with TRBJ1-5; 8 bases line up with TRBD1. The CDR3 covers 14 residues. CDR1 SGHNT and CDR2 YENEEA come from the germline V gene. V dropped 2 bases and J dropped 6; count of bases not matched to a gene: 3. CDR3 region: CASSLPGQGQPQHF. CDR3 in DNA: TGTGCCAGCAGCTTACCCGGACAGGGTCAGCCCCAGCATTTT. Using reference TRBV11-3 and TRBJ1-5 for the parts outside the CDR3, the full variable domain is EAGVVQSPRYKIIEKKQPVAFWCNPISGHNTLYWYLQNLGQGPELLIRYENEEAVDDSQLPKDRFSAERLKGVDSTLKIQPAELGDSAVYLCASSLPGQGQPQHFGDGTRLSIL.

The chain couples TRBV7-9 to TRBJ1-5; D gene uncertain. The CDR3 sequence is 14 residues long. Germline-derived CDR1 and CDR2 are SEHNR and FQNEAQ (reference sequence). The V and J ends lost 5 bases and 2 bases respectively, with 10 bases between them. Here the CDR3 DNA reads TGTGCCAGCAGCGGCGTGGGAGGCAATCAGCCCCAGCATTTT. Protein: CASSGVGGNQPQHF.

A few counts support this clone. The chain uses TRBV7-2 and TRBJ2-7; D is possibly TRBD2 (6 bases). Per germline, CDR1 SGHTA and CDR2 FQGNSA. V was cut by 4 bases and J by 3 bases, with 10 bases left in between. The CDR3 runs to 13 residues. Here the CDR3 reads CASSSRDFYEQYF. CDR3 bases: TGTGCCAGCAGCTCCCGGGACTTCTACGAGCAGTACTTC.

Here the CDR3 DNA reads TGTGCCAGCAGCGAACGACAGGGAAACTATGGCTACACCTTC. This codes for CASSERQGNYGYTF. This chain joins TRBV2 and TRBJ1-2; TRBD1 aligns across 7 bases. CDR1 SNHLY and CDR2 FYNNEI come from the germline V gene. J lost 2 bases, V lost 6 bases, and 6 bases had no gene match. There are 14 residues in the CDR3.

This chain links TRBV5-5 with TRBJ2-7; D unclear. The CDR3 extends over 15 amino acids. V lost 0 bases to trimming and J lost 2 bases, with 12 bases between them. The germline V gene encodes CDR1 SGHKS and CDR2 YYEKEE (reference sequence). CDR3 bases: TGTGCCAGCAGCTTGGGAAGTTACGCGACCTACGAGCAGTACTTC. Its protein product is CASSLGSYATYEQYF.

This clone was seen a few times. The genes are TRBV24-1 and TRBJ1-4, with D uncertain. The CDR3 consists of 16 residues. Germline CDR1 is KGHDR and CDR2 is SFDVKD. V was clipped by 2 bases and J by 0 bases, with 9 bases between them. This CDR3 is CATSDYGLATNEKLFF. CDR3 coding DNA: TGTGCCACCAGTGATTACGGTCTTGCAACTAATGAAAAACTGTTTTTT.

The genes are TRBV2 and TRBJ2-5; TRBD2 matches at 8 bases. J lost 8 bases, V lost 4 bases, and 18 bases had no gene match. The germline V gene encodes CDR1 SNHLY and CDR2 FYNNEI. The CDR3 length is 17 residues. As DNA, the CDR3 is TGTGCCAGCAGTGCACTAGCGGACACCCCCAAGAGAGTTACCCAGTACTTC. This gives the protein CASSALADTPKRVTQYF. Complete variable domain (other parts from reference TRBV2 and TRBJ2-5): EPEVTQTPSHQVTQMGQEVILRCVPISNHLYFYWYRQILGQKVEFLVSFYNNEISEKSEIFDDQFSVERPDGSNFTLKIRSTKLEDSAMYFCASSALADTPKRVTQYFGPGTRLLVL.

The chain recombines TRBV20-1 with TRBJ1-6, with D possibly being TRBD1 (5 bases). The germline CDR1 and CDR2 sequences are DFQATT and SNEGSKA (reference sequence). The CDR3 covers 13 residues. V was shortened by 3 bases and J by 6 bases, with 9 bases between the two germline ends. The CDR3 sequence: CSASNQGNSPLHF. The CDR3 DNA is TGCAGTGCTAGTAACCAGGGTAATTCACCCCTCCACTTT.

This chain uses TRBV5-6 with TRBJ2-7; D is possibly TRBD1 (5 bases). V lost 5 bases to trimming and J lost 5 bases, with 17 bases between them. This CDR3 has 14 residues. Germline-derived CDR1 and CDR2 are SGHDT and YYEEEE. The CDR3 DNA is TGTGCCAGCAGGTATCAGGGTTCTATGGACGAGCAGTACTTC. Translated, it gives CASRYQGSMDEQYF.

With regard to this clone: The same CDR3 can be traced to other DNA sequences in this sample. The V and J genes are TRBV9 and TRBJ2-3; 14 bases fit TRBD2. The CDR3 sequence is 16 residues long. Germline CDR1 SGDLS, CDR2 YYNGEE. Trimming at V came to 3 bases and at J to 1 base, leaving 1 base not matched to a gene. The CDR3 DNA sequence: TGTGCCAGCAGCGGGGGACTAGCGGGGGGCACAGATACGCAGTATTTT. Translation gives CASSGGLAGGTDTQYF.

This chain links TRBV29-1 with TRBJ1-5; weak D call: TRBD1 (6 bases). The V gene's germline CDR1 is SQVTM and CDR2 ANQGSEA. CDR3 size: 14 residues. The ends were cut back, 4 bases at V and 3 bases at J, with 13 bases in the middle. CDR3 protein: CSVVSGDLNQPQHF. The CDR3 DNA reads TGCAGCGTTGTATCAGGGGACCTCAATCAGCCCCAGCATTTT.